This TCR beta chain was captured by sequencing in a study of T cell repertoires in MIS-A myocarditis (dated by TCRdb to between 2022 and 2023). TCRbeta CDR3 regions were amplified with the immunoSEQ bias-controlled multiplex PCR and sequenced at high throughput. The study's processing was this. CDR3 sequences were collapsed and filtered with the immunoSEQ vendor pipeline, and the abundance and frequency of each unique TCRbeta CDR3 were thereby quantified. Using a 90% global sequence identity threshold, CD-HIT clustered dominant CDR3 amino acid sequences together with SARS-CoV-2-specific ImmuneCODE TCRbeta sequences. Clones at frequencies from 0.1 to 1 were categorized as hyperexpanded, and clones at frequencies from 0.01 to 0.1 were categorized as large. For the dominant clones, CDR3 amino acid sequences and V and J gene assignments were confirmed with MiXCR. The R stringdist package was used to compute Levenshtein distances between the patient clonotypes and the ImmuneCODE hits. The immuneACCESS repertoire file appears here via TCRdb, limited to in-frame rearrangements. These files lack a portion of the clones; in checked studies, under half of the deficit traces to unresolved V genes, and the cause of the others is not known. V, J and clone size are those of that table, while D and trimming were read from the DNA. This sample has over 9,000 clones in its table, and about 80% of those were observed once. Around 29% of the sample is held by the ten biggest clonotypes.

Ends trimmed: V by 4 bases, J by 8 bases; bases unmatched to a gene: 10. The germline V gene (reference sequence) gives CDR1 as SEHNR and CDR2 as FQNEAQ. The CDR3 spans 15 residues, from the cysteine through the phenylalanine. Only CDR3 DNA remains: 45 bases, in frame from the first base. The QIAamp DNA FFPE kit was used to extract genomic DNA from formalin-fixed paraffin-embedded autopsy tissue. In regard to this clone: Its antigen target is currently unknown. No clone much larger than this one lies a single base away; base qualities are absent.

The sequencing sample was made of right ventricle heart tissue obtained at autopsy. The sample's cell subset or site label is to be understood as: cardiac tissue sample (left or right ventricle, interventricular septum, or pericardium). The receptor was isolated from a man between 18 and 29 years old with fulminant myocarditis from multisystem inflammatory syndrome in adults (MIS-A) after COVID-19. The receptor chain draws on TRBV7-9 and TRBJ1-2, with TRBD1 matching 10 junction bases. The DNA sequence is as follows: TGTGCCAGCAGCTCGGGAGGGGACAGGGGACGCGGCTACACCTTC. Translated, it reads CASSSGGDRGRGYTF.